The next 5 T cell receptor beta chains were all read from a single sample in a study of technical replicates of blood from a few donors. Assay used: immunoSEQ multiplex PCR; TCRdb lists only in-frame clones, some missing. The sample includes fewer than 70,000 clones, 75% to 90% of them seen just once. The sequenced sample was PBMCs. The origin of the receptors is a human donor in good health. Some clones in this sample may be carry-over from other donors' samples.

This sequence joins TRBV6-5 and TRBJ2-7; D may be TRBD2 (5 bases). Germline V CDR1 and CDR2: MNHEY, SVGAGI. This CDR3 contains 15 residues. Trimming cost V 2 bases and J 1 base, with 12 bases left between them. The CDR3 sequence is CASSYEGGRSYEQYF. For the CDR3, the DNA is TGTGCCAGCAGTTACGAGGGTGGAAGGTCCTACGAGCAGTACTTC.

The V and J genes are TRBV5-1 and TRBJ2-1, with TRBD2 matching over 10 bases. CDR3 length: 15 residues. V was pared by 3 bases and J by 7 bases, with 7 bases of the junction left unmatched. Per the germline V gene, CDR1 is SGHRS and CDR2 is YFSETQ. CDR3 amino acids: CASSWPFSGRNEQFF. Written as DNA, the CDR3 is TGCGCCAGCAGCTGGCCCTTTAGCGGGAGGAATGAGCAGTTCTTC.

This clone turned up a few times. The chain employs TRBV10-1 and TRBJ1-1; 7 nucleotides align to TRBD1. The CDR3 spans 14 residues. J lost 0 bases, V lost 7 bases, and 5 bases had no gene match. Looked up from germline, CDR1 is WNHNN and CDR2 is SYGVQD (reference sequence). The CDR3 DNA is TGCGCCAGCATCAACGGGACAGTGAACACTGAAGCTTTCTTT. Protein sequence: CASINGTVNTEAFF.

The genes are TRBV13 and TRBJ2-3, with D possibly matching TRBD2 (6 bases). V was pared by 5 bases and J by 4 bases, with 19 bases between. CDR3 size: 16 residues. Germline CDR1 PRHDT, CDR2 FYEKMQ (reference sequence). Written as DNA, the CDR3 is TGTGCCAGCAGCGGTACCGGGAGATCGAGGGCAGATACGCAGTATTTT. This encodes CASSGTGRSRADTQYF.

This rearrangement joins TRBV11-2 to TRBJ2-7; 8 positions match TRBD1. V dropped 4 bases and J dropped 6; count of bases not matched to a gene: 5. From germline, CDR1 is SGHAT and CDR2 FQNNGV. CDR3 length: 13 residues. CDR3 region: CASSWGDRGEQYF. DNA of the CDR3: TGTGCCAGCAGCTGGGGAGACAGGGGCGAGCAGTACTTC. Based on the CDR3 plus reference TRBV11-2 and TRBJ2-7, the full variable domain is EAGVAQSPRYKIIEKRQSVAFWCNPISGHATLYWYQQILGQGPKLLIQFQNNGVVDDSQLPKDRFSAERLKGVDSTLKIQPAKLEDSAVYLCASSWGDRGEQYFGPGTRLTVT.